This TCR beta chain was identified during a study of long-term antiretroviral therapy in people with HIV (dated by TCRdb to 2021 to 2024). For context, the study as a whole: Collection of the earliest samples took place about a decade ahead of the 2015 WHO recommendation for immediate ART, at a time when ART was typically delayed until CD4 counts fell. A retrospective serial study tested whether changes in peripheral blood TRB repertoire composition and diversity were associated with ART initiation and durable HIV suppression. A total of 192 cryopreserved PBMC samples were contributed to the cohort by 30 adults with confirmed HIV infection, with samples collected serially over a mean of approximately six years (range 1-12). Of the roughly 30 participants with HIV, some 12 were female. No cross-contamination during QIAcube processing was seen in test extractions of a monoclonal T-cell line run alongside 25 to 35 polyclonal samples.

The immunoSEQ hsTCRB v3.0 assay was used at survey level resolution for TRB variable region sequencing. The target sequencing depth for TRB was roughly 40,000-50,000 T-cell genomes per sample. TRB libraries were pooled and sequenced on an Illumina MiSeq using a v3 150-cycle kit. For the original study's pipeline: Repertoire analysis was performed in R inside a reproducible Nextflow workflow that covered QC, data transformation and analysis. LymphoSeq2, an R package for exploring AIRR-Seq data, was used to implement custom analyses. A few samples yielding fewer than 5000 total TRB sequences were excluded, leaving 150 to 200 analyzed HIV repertoires. Of the roughly 190 retained HIV repertoires, approximately 60 were collected before and 120 to 130 after ART initiation. Repertoires were downsampled to 5000 TRB nucleotide sequences, with summary statistics averaged over 100 downsampling iterations. The analysis kept only TRB sequences whose CDR3 regions were at least seven amino acids long. Diversity was assessed using a clonality score derived from Shannon entropy and using the Gini coefficient. In the repertoire networks, any two of the top 5000 CDR3 amino acid sequences were connected whenever the two sequences differed by an edit distance of one. GLIPH2 predicted antigen specificity groups and MHC restriction for TRB CDR3 amino acid sequences. To flag known CMV, EBV, HIV or tissue antigen associations, CDR3 amino acid sequences were matched against VDJdb and McPAS-TCR. Pre-ART, post-ART and control groups were compared with Wilcoxon signed-rank tests and Holm-Bonferroni correction. Imported from immuneACCESS, the table was reduced by TCRdb to in-frame sequences with V and J called. These copies leave out some clones; in studies compared against another copy, an unresolved V gene accounts for under half, and the cause of the remainder is not known. The V and J calls and clone size are taken from that table; D and trimming were inferred from the DNA. For this sample there are tens of thousands of clones; just under 85% appear just once. About 6% of the sample rests with the top ten.

In regard to this clone: Its antigen remains undetermined. Qualities for individual bases were not recorded, and no much larger clone is one base off.

Results and caveats for the whole study, not just this receptor: Limited PBMC availability meant only the TCR beta chain was sequenced, without alpha chain pairing. Samples dated from about 2003 to 2018, and the ART regimens used may be less effective than current ones. Inferences about post-ART repertoire changes were limited because no data were available on ART adherence, viral resistance or therapy changes. Compared with controls, HIV repertoires had narrower CDR3 length ranges, and the network structure pointed to an antigen-experienced repertoire that shifted only slightly toward naive after ART. At every time point, the repertoire was dominated by expanded TRB clones first identified before ART initiation, although this dominance fluctuated and, in many PLHIV, declined after ART. ART initiation was associated with a significant increase in TRB diversity, but diversity stayed significantly below transplant donor controls even after long-term ART. Because cell numbers in pre-ART samples were limited, unsorted PBMC were profiled instead of sorted CD4+ and CD8+ T cells.

Germline trimming: 6 bases from V, 0 bases from J; junction bases outside gene matches: 10. The CDR3 measures 17 amino acids from cysteine to phenylalanine. Solely the CDR3 DNA is kept, with 51 bases framed from the first base. As encoded in the germline V gene, CDR1 is SGHVS while CDR2 is FQNEAQ. Participants were included only if at least one PBMC sample before ART initiation and at least two post-ART samples were available. All participants with HIV were treated in the United States of America. Before DNA extraction, cryopreserved samples of 1-10 million PBMC were thawed and washed. At the time of the earliest PBMC sample, participants with HIV were aged between roughly 20 and 60 years. PBMC samples from each participant spanned 1-4 timepoints before ART initiation and 2-8 timepoints after ART initiation, with a median of 7 samples. Serial HIV viral load, CD4+ T-cell count, ART history and demographic data were obtained for every participant. Genomic DNA was extracted from unsorted PBMC with a Qiagen kit on a QIAcube, with processing performed in batches of 12 samples.

Source: unsorted PBMCs, taken 0.7 years before starting antiretroviral therapy. The TCR sequence derives from a man aged 25-45 years with HIV. This chain joins TRBV7-8 to TRBJ1-1, with TRBD1 identical over 10 junction bases. Here is the DNA: TGTGCCAGCAGATCCCGCAGGGGACAGGGGATGAACACTGAAGCTTTCTTT. Its translation is CASRSRRGQGMNTEAFF.